A single sample gave rise to the 3 T cell receptor beta chains below, sequenced in a study of blood T cell repertoires in COVID-19. Method: immunoSEQ multiplex PCR; TCRdb's copy keeps in-frame clones and lacks some. The profile shows 350,000 to 400,000 clones, 89% of them singletons. Sequenced: peripheral blood. The receptors come from a woman in her 30s with COVID-19, enrolled during active disease.

V usage is TRBV28 and J usage is TRBJ1-5; D remains ambiguous. The CDR3 has 15 residues. Germline V gene lookup returns CDR1 MDHEN and CDR2 SYDVKM. With 8 bases removed from V and 1 base from J, the gap between germline ends came to 15 bases. CDR3 protein: CASQRGSGSNQPQHF. In DNA, the CDR3 is TGTGCCAGCCAAAGAGGGAGTGGGAGCAATCAGCCCCAGCATTTT.

The V and J genes are TRBV27 and TRBJ1-1; D ambiguous. The germline V and J ends were trimmed by 6 bases and 4 bases, with 6 bases remaining between them. Germline V CDR1 and CDR2: MNHEY, SMNVEV (reference sequence). CDR3 length: 11 residues. In nucleotides, the CDR3 is TGTGCCAGCAGGTACGGCACTGAAGCTTTCTTT. It specifies CASRYGTEAFF.

V usage is TRBV6-5 and J usage is TRBJ1-5; possibly TRBD1 for D (6 bases). Trimming cost V 7 bases and J 6 bases, with 13 bases left between them. Germline assignment: CDR1 MNHEY and CDR2 SVGAGI. The CDR3 consists of 13 residues. CDR3: CASTVFRGQPQHF. The CDR3 DNA follows: TGTGCCAGCACCGTCTTCAGGGGTCAGCCCCAGCATTTT.